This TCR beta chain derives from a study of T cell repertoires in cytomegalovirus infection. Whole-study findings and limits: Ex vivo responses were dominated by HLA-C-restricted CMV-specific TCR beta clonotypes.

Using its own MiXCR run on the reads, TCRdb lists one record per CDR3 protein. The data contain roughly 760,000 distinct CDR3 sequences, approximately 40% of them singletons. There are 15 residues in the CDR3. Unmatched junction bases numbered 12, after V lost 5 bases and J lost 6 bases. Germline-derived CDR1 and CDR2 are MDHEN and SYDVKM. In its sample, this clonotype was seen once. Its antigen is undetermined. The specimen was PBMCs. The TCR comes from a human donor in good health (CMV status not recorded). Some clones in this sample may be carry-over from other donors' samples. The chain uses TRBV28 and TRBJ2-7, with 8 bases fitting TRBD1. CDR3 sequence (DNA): TGTGCCAGCAGTCCAGGTGGACAGGGTCTTTCCGAGCAGTACTTC. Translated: CASSPGGQGLSEQYF.